This T cell receptor beta chain was obtained from a study of T cell responses to AZD1222 COVID-19 vaccine. This CDR3 has 16 residues. In germline, CDR1 is MNHEY, CDR2 SMNVEV (reference sequence). The ends were cut back, 6 bases at V and 7 bases at J, with 22 bases in the middle. This clone appeared a single time. Its target is unknown. Whole-study results and caveats: Clonal diversity was possibly underestimated, and white British individuals and females predominated among donors.

TCRdb keeps only in-frame clones here, not all; method: immunoSEQ multiplex PCR. The sample includes about 140,000 clones, about 91% of them seen just once. This chain links TRBV27 with TRBJ2-1; tentative D call: TRBD2 (5 bases). The TCR originated in an adult in good health. The starting material was peripheral blood, obtained on day 0 of AZD1222 vaccination. In DNA, the CDR3 is TGTGCCAGCAGGGGGAGCGCCTCACCCGGGATAAATGAGCAGTTCTTC. Amino acid sequence: CASRGSASPGINEQFF.